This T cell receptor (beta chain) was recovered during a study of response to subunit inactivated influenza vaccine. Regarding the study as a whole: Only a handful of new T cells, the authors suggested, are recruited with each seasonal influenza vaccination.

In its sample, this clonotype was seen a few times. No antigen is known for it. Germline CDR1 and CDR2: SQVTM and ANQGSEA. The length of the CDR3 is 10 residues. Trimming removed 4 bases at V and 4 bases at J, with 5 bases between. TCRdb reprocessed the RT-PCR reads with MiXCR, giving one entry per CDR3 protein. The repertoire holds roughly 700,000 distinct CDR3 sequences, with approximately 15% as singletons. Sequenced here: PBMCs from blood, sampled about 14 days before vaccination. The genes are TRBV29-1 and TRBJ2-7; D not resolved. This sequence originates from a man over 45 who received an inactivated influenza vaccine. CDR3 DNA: TGCAGCGTTGGAGAGTACGAGCAGTACTTC. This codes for CSVGEYEQYF.